This entry describes one T cell receptor (beta chain). The data were taken from a study of cytomegalovirus exposure and HLA in healthy donors. CDR1 MNHNS and CDR2 SASEGT come from the germline V gene. This CDR3 contains 14 residues. J was trimmed by 5 bases and V by 8 bases; bases with no gene match: 6. The PCR used 60 Vbeta and 13 Jbeta primers. TCRdb's copy holds only in-frame clones and misses some; the assay was immunoSEQ multiplex PCR. The data contain under 100,000 clones, about 77% of them singletons. The chain joins TRBV6-1 to TRBJ2-2, with TRBD2 identical over 9 bases. The specimen sequenced was PBMCs. The TCR sequence derives from a man in his forties or fifties in good health and CMV-seronegative. The CDR3 DNA reads TGTGCCAGCGAGTGGCGGGGGGGGACCGGGGAGCTGTTTTTT. Protein: CASEWRGGTGELFF.